This T cell receptor (beta chain) was sequenced for a study of T cells in Graves' hyperthyroidism and ophthalmopathy. The CDR3 has 12 amino acids. Trimming removed 3 bases from V and 6 bases from J, with 8 bases in between. Germline lookup yields CDR1 MDHEN and CDR2 SYDVKM. Clinicians diagnosed patients from clinical symptoms, serum thyroxine and TRAb, thyroid ultrasound and orbital computed tomography. RNA transcripts gave rise to amplified TCR beta CDR3 regions. With the HTBI primer set, the TCR CDR3 went through a first round of RT-PCR. TCRdb fed the multiplex PCR reads into MiXCR, producing one record per CDR3 protein. Among under 700,000 distinct CDR3 sequences listed, 16% were seen once.

V gene TRBV28 combines with J gene TRBJ1-2; D is unresolved. The sequence was obtained from a woman between 18 and 30 years old with Graves' hyperthyroidism. Sequenced input: blood. In nucleotides, the CDR3 is TGTGCCAGCAGTTTCTCCCTAAATGGCTACACCTTC. Translation gives CASSFSLNGYTF.